A single sample gave rise to the 15 T cell receptor beta chains below, sequenced in a study of identifying expanded T cells in peripheral blood. Only in-frame clones appear in the TCRdb table, and some are missing; sequencing was by immunoSEQ multiplex PCR. The data contain 100,000 to 110,000 clones, 88% of them singletons. Sequencing was done on a sample of blood. These receptors all stem from a person aged 18 to 75 in good health.

The CDR3 protein is CASSLVTFSEAFF. For the CDR3, the DNA is TGCGCCAGCAGCTTGGTTACATTTTCCGAAGCTTTCTTT. The chain is built from TRBV5-1 and TRBJ1-1; D remains unclear. The CDR3 covers 13 residues. Germline V gene lookup returns CDR1 SGHRS and CDR2 YFSETQ. Between the trimmed V and J ends, which lost 0 bases and 8 bases, there was a span of 11 bases.

V usage is TRBV5-5 and J usage is TRBJ2-7; D remains ambiguous. The CDR3 length is 16 residues. The ends were cut back, 3 bases at V and 1 base at J, with 17 bases in the middle. CDR1 is SGHKS, CDR2 YYEKEE, per germline (reference sequence). The CDR3 spells CASSSAAFVGSYEQYF. CDR3 sequence (DNA): TGTGCCAGCAGCTCTGCCGCGTTCGTGGGGTCCTACGAGCAGTACTTC.

V gene TRBV5-6 combines with J gene TRBJ2-5; D is unresolved. V was cut by 4 bases and J by 5 bases, with 12 bases left in between. The CDR3 has 13 residues. Per the germline V gene, CDR1 is SGHDT and CDR2 is YYEEEE. In nucleotides, the CDR3 is TGTGCCAGCAGCCACATTGGCAGGGAGACCCAGTACTTC. Translated: CASSHIGRETQYF.

This chain connects TRBV19 to TRBJ2-5, with D possibly being TRBD1 (6 bases). The tail of the sequence fits TRBJ2-7 better, so the J call may be wrong. Germline V lookup: CDR1 LNHDA, CDR2 SQIVND (reference sequence). The CDR3 is 16 residues long. The CDR3 sequence is CASSGGRFGGSYEQYF. CDR3 bases: TGTGCCAGTAGTGGGGGCCGCTTCGGAGGCTCCTACGAGCAGTACTTC.

The gene calls are TRBV7-8 and TRBJ1-4, with D perhaps matching TRBD1 (5 bases). Germline loops: CDR1 SGHVS, CDR2 FQNEAQ. With 6 bases removed from V and 4 bases from J, the gap between germline ends came to 27 bases. The CDR3 runs 19 residues. The CDR3 reads CASSSITQPPRQLNEKLFF. As DNA, the CDR3 is TGTGCCAGCAGTTCTATTACACAACCCCCCCGACAGCTTAATGAAAAACTGTTTTTT. Full variable domain (missing parts from reference TRBV7-8 and TRBJ1-4): GAGVSQSPRYKVAKRGQDVALRCDPISGHVSLFWYQQALGQGPEFLTYFQNEAQLDKSGLPSDRFFAERPEGSVSTLKIQRTQQEDSAVYLCASSSITQPPRQLNEKLFFGSGTQLSVL.

The chain has TRBV5-1 and TRBJ1-3; 8 bases line up with TRBD1. CDR1 and CDR2 (germline): SGHRS, YFSETQ. Trimming cost V 0 bases and J 2 bases; bases outside gene matches: 7. This CDR3 is built from 17 residues. The CDR3 nucleotides read TGCGCCAGCAGCTTGGGGTCGGGCAGGGGGCCTGGAAACACCATATATTTT. It translates to CASSLGSGRGPGNTIYF.

This chain connects TRBV9 to TRBJ1-4; 7 bases line up with TRBD1. Germline V lookup: CDR1 SGDLS, CDR2 YYNGEE. This CDR3 spans 15 amino acids. The trim removed 4 bases at V and 8 bases at J, leaving 11 bases unmatched. The CDR3 protein is CASSSTDRDSEKLFF. The CDR3 DNA sequence: TGTGCCAGCAGCTCAACCGACAGGGATAGCGAAAAACTGTTTTTT.

CDR3 region: CASSVASGVGEQYF. In DNA form, the CDR3 reads TGTGCCAGCAGCGTAGCCAGCGGGGTTGGCGAGCAGTACTTC. The genes are TRBV9 and TRBJ2-7; 7 bases are a match to TRBD2. CDR3 length: 14 amino acids. Germline CDR1 is SGDLS and CDR2 is YYNGEE. J was trimmed by 6 bases and V by 0 bases; bases with no gene match: 6.

The J gene is TRBJ1-2, the V gene TRBV10-3; D unclear. Germline CDR1 reads ENHRY; CDR2 reads SYGVKD. The CDR3 sequence is 12 residues long. V was trimmed by 4 bases and J by 0 bases, leaving 3 bases between them. CDR3 bases: TGTGCCATCAGTGCGACTAACTATGGCTACACCTTC. The encoded protein is CAISATNYGYTF.

The chain uses TRBV27 and TRBJ2-7; 8 positions match TRBD1. Germline lookup yields CDR1 MNHEY and CDR2 SMNVEV (reference sequence). V lost 10 bases and J lost 5; bases outside the gene matches: 13. There are 14 residues in the CDR3. The CDR3 DNA sequence: TGTGCCACCCACCCAGGGACAGGAGGCCACGAGCAGTACTTC. As protein: CATHPGTGGHEQYF.

The J gene is TRBJ2-7, the V gene TRBV5-1; TRBD1 matches at 7 bases. The CDR3 is 15 residues long. Looked up from germline, CDR1 is SGHRS and CDR2 is YFSETQ. Trimming removed 0 bases from V and 2 bases from J; junction bases left unmatched: 5. The CDR3 here is CASSLETGRTYEQYF. The CDR3 nucleotides read TGCGCCAGCAGCTTGGAGACAGGGAGAACCTACGAGCAGTACTTC.

This clone has only one observation. The chain carries TRBV11-2 and TRBJ2-1; D is unclear. The V gene's germline CDR1 is SGHAT and CDR2 FQNNGV. V lost 0 bases and J lost 4, with 4 bases in between. CDR3 length: 13 residues. The CDR3 is CASSLERYNEQFF. The CDR3 nucleotides are TGTGCCAGCAGCTTAGAGCGTTACAATGAGCAGTTCTTC.

The chain links TRBV5-1 to TRBJ2-2, with D possibly matching TRBD1 (5 bases). CDR1 and CDR2 from the germline V gene are SGHRS and YFSETQ. The CDR3 has 17 amino acids. Trimming stripped 6 bases from V and 0 bases from J, with 18 bases between. CDR3 in DNA: TGCGCCAGCATTCGGAACCCCGACAGAGCGAACACCGGGGAGCTGTTTTTT. It is translated as CASIRNPDRANTGELFF.

This clone was found a few times. The J gene is TRBJ1-2, the V gene TRBV7-2; the D gene is possibly TRBD1 (6 bases). Germline V gives CDR1 SGHTA, CDR2 FQGNSA. Trimming shortened V by 3 bases and J by 5 bases, and 10 bases separated the two germline ends. The CDR3 is 13 amino acids. The CDR3 sequence: CASSFGGRYGYTF. CDR3 nucleotides: TGTGCCAGCAGCTTTGGGGGGCGATATGGCTACACCTTC.

The DNA for the CDR3 is TGTGCCACGACCCGGGACAGCCTTCGAGTAGAGACCCAGTACTTC. It is translated as CATTRDSLRVETQYF. This chain connects TRBV6-1 to TRBJ2-5; 7 nucleotides agree with TRBD1. CDR3 length equals 15 residues. V shed 10 bases, J shed 4 bases, and the junction held 15 bases outside the gene matches. Looked up from germline, CDR1 is MNHNS and CDR2 is SASEGT.